This T cell receptor beta chain appears in the sequencing data of a study of blood T cell repertoires in COVID-19. Across the whole study: Whether acute or convalescent, the COVID-19 samples came from the United States, Italy and Spain. Nucleic acid was either cDNA or gDNA, and it came from T cells, B-cell-depleted T cells, or PBMCs.

The authors' processing: Estimates of nucleated cell counts were drawn from the amplification of reference gene primers. The protocol was immunoSEQ multiplex PCR, while the TCRdb copy is restricted to in-frame clones and leaves out a portion. The V and J calls and clone size are taken from that table; D and trimming were inferred from the DNA. Of 140,000 to 150,000 clones detected, 75% to 90% appear once; the ten largest clones hold roughly 3%. This TCR came from a woman aged 55-70 years with active COVID-19. Material: peripheral blood.

The CDR3 DNA reads TGTGCCAGCAGCCTTGGACGGGGGGGACTCCTGTCCTACGAGCAGTACTTC. Encoded protein: CASSLGRGGLLSYEQYF. The rearrangement joins TRBV27 to TRBJ2-7; TRBD2 matches at 8 bases. The CDR3 contains 17 residues. Trimming at V came to 6 bases and at J to 1 base, leaving 14 bases not matched to a gene. The germline gives CDR1 MNHEY, CDR2 SMNVEV (reference sequence).